This TCR beta chain was captured in a study of blood T cell repertoires in COVID-19. Looking at the study overall: There were acute and convalescent COVID-19 samples, and they came from the United States, Italy and Spain. T cells, B-cell-depleted T cells, or PBMCs supplied cDNA or gDNA.

In the authors' methods: Amplification from reference gene primers served as the basis for estimated nucleated cell counts. TCRdb's table, derived via immunoSEQ multiplex PCR, lists solely in-frame clones and lacks some. V and J calls and clone size are given by that table; D and trimming were obtained from the DNA. The table has around 350,000 clones, around 90% seen once. V dropped 2 bases and J dropped 3; count of bases not matched to a gene: 5. Germline CDR1 is MNHNY and CDR2 is SVGAGI (reference sequence). The CDR3 is 15 amino acids. What was sequenced was peripheral blood. The sequence was obtained from a human donor in a cohort sampled during active COVID-19. V usage is TRBV6-6 and J usage is TRBJ2-3, with TRBD2 identical over 7 bases. CDR3 sequence reads: CASSYGAGETDTQYF. As DNA, the CDR3 is TGTGCCAGCAGTTACGGTGCGGGAGAGACAGATACGCAGTATTTT.